A single sample is the source of the 10 T cell receptor beta chains below, sequenced in a study of blood T cell repertoires in COVID-19. This table comes from immunoSEQ multiplex PCR, and its TCRdb copy is limited to in-frame clones, with some not included. The sample includes more than 300,000 clones, 80% to 90% of them seen just once. The sample was peripheral blood. The receptors here all came from a man in his late teens or twenties who had recovered from COVID-19.

This chain uses TRBV7-3 with TRBJ1-1; tentatively, D is TRBD1 (6 bases). This CDR3 region has 16 residues. V was trimmed by 6 bases and J by 2 bases, leaving 19 bases between them. The germline V gene has CDR1 SGHTA and CDR2 FQGTGA. Written as DNA, the CDR3 is TGTGCCAGCAGTTCCTACGGTCAGGGGACCAACACTGAAGCTTTCTTT. Translation gives CASSSYGQGTNTEAFF.

The chain is built from TRBV7-9 and TRBJ2-7; no clear D gene. The CDR3 sequence is 14 residues long. The V end lost 2 bases, the J end lost 6 bases, and 14 bases lay between the germline ends. From germline, CDR1 is SEHNR and CDR2 FQNEAQ (reference sequence). The CDR3 coding sequence is TGTGCCAGCAGCTTACATTCTCCCCCGGGCGAGCAGTACTTC. Residues: CASSLHSPPGEQYF. Full variable domain (rest looked up from reference TRBV7-9 and TRBJ2-7): DTGVSQNPRHKITKRGQNVTFRCDPISEHNRLYWYRQTLGQGPEFLTYFQNEAQLEKSRLLSDRFSAERPKGSFSTLEIQRTEQGDSAMYLCASSLHSPPGEQYFGPGTRLTVT.

The gene calls are TRBV7-9 and TRBJ2-6; no clear D gene. Trimming stripped 2 bases from V and 2 bases from J, with 10 bases between. The length of the CDR3 is 16 residues. Germline values: CDR1 SEHNR, CDR2 FQNEAQ (reference sequence). The CDR3 reads CASSLSEITGANVLTF. The DNA of the CDR3 is TGTGCCAGCAGCTTAAGTGAGATCACTGGGGCCAACGTCCTGACTTTC. The full variable domain, with the rest looked up from reference TRBV7-9 and TRBJ2-6, is DTGVSQNPRHKITKRGQNVTFRCDPISEHNRLYWYRQTLGQGPEFLTYFQNEAQLEKSRLLSDRFSAERPKGSFSTLEIQRTEQGDSAMYLCASSLSEITGANVLTFGAGSRLTVL.

The rearrangement links TRBV3-1 (or the pseudogene TRBV3-2) to TRBJ1-4, with D uncertain. Germline V gives CDR1 LGHDT, CDR2 YNNKEL (reference sequence). V lost 4 bases and J 7 bases, leaving 10 bases between the germline ends. The CDR3 is 13 amino acids. Written as DNA, the CDR3 is TGTGCCAGCAGCCGGACCGGGAGTGAAAAACTGTTTTTT. Encoded protein: CASSRTGSEKLFF.

The rearrangement uses TRBV5-4 and TRBJ1-2; 9 nucleotides line up with TRBD1. CDR1 is SGHNT, CDR2 YYREEE, per germline (reference sequence). This CDR3 region has 13 residues. The trim removed 3 bases at V and 4 bases at J, leaving 1 base unmatched. The CDR3: CASSWGQGYGYTF. CDR3 in DNA: TGTGCCAGCAGCTGGGGACAGGGCTATGGCTACACCTTC.

The J gene is TRBJ2-7, the V gene TRBV19, with D perhaps matching TRBD1 (5 bases). V gave up 7 bases and J gave up 3 bases, with 10 bases separating them. There are 12 residues in the CDR3. CDR1 and CDR2 from the germline V gene are LNHDA and SQIVND (reference sequence). CDR3 sequence: CASTGLNYEQYF. In nucleotides, the CDR3 is TGTGCCAGTACAGGGCTAAACTACGAGCAGTACTTC.

J is TRBJ2-5 and V is TRBV9; 7 bases fit TRBD1. This CDR3 spans 13 amino acids. The germline gives CDR1 SGDLS, CDR2 YYNGEE. The ends lost 6 bases at V and 4 bases at J; junction bases unmatched: 6. The CDR3 DNA follows: TGTGCCAGCACGGACAGGAGTGGAGAGACCCAGTACTTC. It yields the protein CASTDRSGETQYF.

J is TRBJ1-1 and V is TRBV18; D unclear. This CDR3 spans 14 amino acids. The germline V and J ends were trimmed by 1 base and 1 base, with 7 bases remaining between them. Germline lookup yields CDR1 KGHSH and CDR2 LQKENI. The CDR3 loop reads CASSPQRANTEAFF. CDR3 DNA sequence: TGTGCCAGCTCACCACAAAGAGCGAACACTGAAGCTTTCTTT. Supplemented by reference TRBV18 and TRBJ1-1, the full variable domain reads NAGVMQNPRHLVRRRGQEARLRCSPMKGHSHVYWYRQLPEEGLKFMVYLQKENIIDESGMPKERFSAEFPKEGPSILRIQQVVRGDSAAYFCASSPQRANTEAFFGQGTRLTVV.

The rearrangement joins TRBV5-1 to TRBJ2-3, with 13 nucleotides matching TRBD2. The CDR3 covers 16 residues. Losses at the gene ends were 3 bases for V and 5 bases for J; bases not matched to a gene: 6. Per germline, CDR1 SGHRS and CDR2 YFSETQ. The CDR3 sequence is CASSSKLAGGLDTQYF. The CDR3 nucleotides are TGCGCCAGCAGCTCCAAACTAGCGGGAGGGTTAGATACGCAGTATTTT.

This clone was detected once. The rearrangement links TRBV2 to TRBJ2-7; the match to TRBD1 covers 8 bases. Germline CDR1 is SNHLY and CDR2 is FYNNEI. V shed 9 bases and J 2 bases; nucleotides not matched to a gene: 12. The CDR3 contains 15 residues. CDR3 sequence reads: CASTLSGTGPYEQYF. CDR3 nucleotides: TGTGCCAGTACTTTGTCCGGGACAGGCCCCTACGAGCAGTACTTC.